One and the same sample provided the 28 T cell receptor beta chains below, sequenced in a study of blood T cell repertoires in COVID-19. Sequencing was performed with immunoSEQ multiplex PCR; in TCRdb, only in-frame clones are kept and a portion is missing. The table lists 150,000 to 200,000 clones, approximately 80% of them singletons. Material for sequencing was PBMCs or T cells enriched from blood (not recorded which). All receptors come from a man aged 50 to 59 who had recovered from COVID-19.

In regard to this clone: Other DNA sequences in this specimen translate into the identical CDR3. This chain joins TRBV28 and TRBJ2-7, with TRBD1 matching 10 bases. The CDR3 contains 15 residues. Germline lookup yields CDR1 MDHEN and CDR2 SYDVKM. With 5 bases clipped from V and 2 bases from J, the junction kept 6 bases outside the gene matches. CDR3 sequence reads: CASSPPGTGAYEQYF. CDR3 in DNA: TGTGCCAGCAGTCCCCCTGGGACAGGGGCCTACGAGCAGTACTTC. Full variable domain (outside the CDR3, taken from reference TRBV28 and TRBJ2-7): DVKVTQSSRYLVKRTGEKVFLECVQDMDHENMFWYRQDPGLGLRLIYFSYDVKMKEKGDIPEGYSVSREKKERFSLILESASTNQTSMYLCASSPPGTGAYEQYFGPGTRLTVT.

The table lists this clone with a few counts. This CDR3 reads CASSPQSGANVLTF. The CDR3 DNA reads TGTGCCAGCAGCCCACAGTCTGGGGCCAACGTCCTGACTTTC. This chain links TRBV2 with TRBJ2-6; D unresolved. Per the germline V gene, CDR1 is SNHLY and CDR2 is FYNNEI. Trimming pared 6 bases from V and 1 base from J, leaving 7 bases between. CDR3 length: 14 amino acids.

This chain links TRBV15 with TRBJ2-6; 10 nucleotides line up with TRBD1. The junction had 6 bases not matched to a gene; V was cut back by 6 bases and J by 1 base. This CDR3 comprises 17 residues. Germline V gives CDR1 LNHNV, CDR2 YYDKDF (reference sequence). The CDR3 DNA reads as TGTGCCACCAGAAGCGGACAGGGGGGGTCTGGGGCCAACGTCCTGACTTTC. Protein product: CATRSGQGGSGANVLTF.

The chain uses TRBV5-8 and TRBJ1-6, with TRBD1 matching 10 bases. Germline loops: CDR1 SGHTS, CDR2 YDEGEE. The CDR3 has 15 amino acids. Trimming at V came to 4 bases and at J to 10 bases, leaving 8 bases not matched to a gene. The CDR3 sequence: CASSPRGTGVSPLHF. The CDR3 coding sequence is TGTGCCAGCAGCCCCCGCGGGACAGGGGTCTCACCCCTCCACTTT.

The CDR3 nucleotides read TGTGCCAGCAGCAGACTTACTAATAACTATGGCTACACCTTC. This codes for CASSRLTNNYGYTF. V and J are TRBV3-1 (or the pseudogene TRBV3-2) and TRBJ1-2, with no clear D. With 5 bases removed from V and 1 base from J, the gap between germline ends came to 11 bases. CDR1 LGHDT and CDR2 YNNKEL come from the germline V gene (reference sequence). The CDR3 is 14 amino acids.

As for this clone: A junction end diverges from the germline sequence, so it may reflect a read error. The rearrangement joins TRBV3-1 (or the pseudogene TRBV3-2) to TRBJ2-1, with D perhaps matching TRBD2 (5 bases). This CDR3 is 13 amino acids long. CDR1 and CDR2 from the germline V gene are LGHDT and YNNKEL (reference sequence). Here the CDR3 reads CASSQPLGSYGVF. CDR3 DNA: TGTGCCAGCAGCCAACCCCTTGGATCCTACGGGGTCTTC.

The V call is TRBV28, the J call TRBJ1-5; TRBD1 might be the D (5 bases). The CDR3 runs 17 residues. The V end was cut by 4 bases, the J end by 4 bases, with 20 bases between. CDR1 and CDR2 from the germline V gene are MDHEN and SYDVKM. Written as DNA, the CDR3 is TGTGCCAGCAGTTCACCGTATTGGCAGGGAGGTAATCAGCCCCAGCATTTT. This sequence encodes CASSSPYWQGGNQPQHF.

The rearrangement links TRBV18 to TRBJ2-3; unclear D gene. CDR1 KGHSH and CDR2 LQKENI come from the germline V gene. CDR3 length equals 14 residues. The V end lost 0 bases, the J end lost 2 bases, and 6 bases lay between the germline ends. Here the CDR3 reads CASSPPVLTDTQYF. The DNA of the CDR3 is TGTGCCAGCTCACCACCTGTCCTCACAGATACGCAGTATTTT.

The chain recombines TRBV4-1 with TRBJ2-2; D remains ambiguous. This CDR3 region has 13 residues. Germline V CDR1 and CDR2: MGHRA, YSYEKL. The V and J ends lost 2 bases and 7 bases respectively, with 8 bases between them. In DNA form, the CDR3 reads TGCGCCAGCAGCCAACAACCTAGCGGGGAGCTGTTTTTT. Encoded protein: CASSQQPSGELFF.

CDR3 region: CASSARTGGFYGYTF. As DNA, the CDR3 is TGTGCCAGCAGCGCCCGGACAGGGGGTTTTTATGGCTACACCTTC. V usage is TRBV7-2 and J usage is TRBJ1-2, with 10 bases aligning to TRBD1. With 5 bases clipped from V and 5 bases from J, the junction kept 8 bases outside the gene matches. Germline lookup yields CDR1 SGHTA and CDR2 FQGNSA. This CDR3 region has 15 residues.

Comment on this clone: An end of the junction does not agree with germline; a read error may underlie this. The chain joins TRBV4-2 to TRBJ1-4; D is possibly TRBD1 (5 bases). The CDR3 is 16 amino acids. The germline CDR1 and CDR2 sequences are LGHNA and YNFKEQ. As DNA, the CDR3 is TGTGCCAGCAGCCAAGATCCTGCAGGGACTAGTGAAAAACTGTTTTTT. Translated, it gives CASSQDPAGTSEKLFF.

This clone was detected only once. This chain joins TRBV11-2 and TRBJ1-2, with 10 positions matching TRBD1. This CDR3 has 15 amino acids. J lost 4 bases, V lost 5 bases, and 7 bases had no gene match. The germline gives CDR1 SGHAT, CDR2 FQNNGV. CDR3 DNA: TGTGCCAGCAGCCTGGGACAGGGGATCGCCTATGGCTACACCTTC. It is translated as CASSLGQGIAYGYTF.

The chain recombines TRBV7-2 with TRBJ1-3; perhaps TRBD1 as D (5 bases). The CDR3 extends over 13 amino acids. V lost 6 bases and J lost 4, with 10 bases in between. The germline gives CDR1 SGHTA, CDR2 FQGNSA. The CDR3 reads CASSSQGGNTIYF. CDR3 sequence (DNA): TGTGCCAGCAGTTCCCAGGGAGGAAACACCATATATTTT.

In this sample, this clone turned up a few times. This chain links TRBV5-1 with TRBJ2-1; 11 nucleotides align to TRBD2. The length of the CDR3 is 14 residues. Germline V lookup: CDR1 SGHRS, CDR2 YFSETQ. Trimming cost V 4 bases and J 6 bases; bases outside gene matches: 3. CDR3 coding DNA: TGCGCCAGCAGCGTAGCGGGAGGGCCCAATGAGCAGTTCTTC. Protein: CASSVAGGPNEQFF.

V gene TRBV5-1 combines with J gene TRBJ2-5, with 8 bases aligning to TRBD2. V gave up 1 base and J gave up 2 bases; unmatched junction bases: 4. Germline values: CDR1 SGHRS, CDR2 YFSETQ. This CDR3 has 15 residues. In DNA form, the CDR3 reads TGCGCCAGCAGCTTGACAGCGGGGGTACAAGAGACCCAGTACTTC. It yields the protein CASSLTAGVQETQYF.

This rearrangement joins TRBV29-1 to TRBJ1-3, with D possibly matching TRBD1 (6 bases). The V and J ends lost 4 bases and 0 bases respectively, with 13 bases between them. There are 15 residues in the CDR3. CDR1 is SQVTM and CDR2 is ANQGSEA in the germline V gene. The CDR3 region has the DNA TGCAGCGTTGCCACCACAGGGATCTCTGGAAACACCATATATTTT. Encoded protein: CSVATTGISGNTIYF.

The CDR3 loop reads CASSLGISGNTIYF. The CDR3 region has the DNA TGTGCCAGCAGTTTAGGCATCTCTGGAAACACCATATATTTT. The rearrangement joins TRBV28 to TRBJ1-3; D is undetermined. Per germline, CDR1 MDHEN and CDR2 SYDVKM. Trimming left V 2 bases short and J 0 bases short, with 5 bases between. The CDR3 has 14 amino acids.

A few counts support this clone. The rearrangement joins TRBV2 to TRBJ1-2; D remains ambiguous. V was trimmed by 6 bases and J by 3 bases, leaving 17 bases between them. CDR3 length: 15 residues. Germline lookup yields CDR1 SNHLY and CDR2 FYNNEI. The CDR3 loop is CASSFRDSPDYGYTF. CDR3 DNA: TGTGCCAGCAGCTTTAGAGACTCCCCCGACTATGGCTACACCTTC. The full variable domain, its missing parts supplied by reference TRBV2 and TRBJ1-2, is EPEVTQTPSHQVTQMGQEVILRCVPISNHLYFYWYRQILGQKVEFLVSFYNNEISEKSEIFDDQFSVERPDGSNFTLKIRSTKLEDSAMYFCASSFRDSPDYGYTFGSGTRLTVV.

A remark on this clone: Other nucleotide sequences from this sample produce the same CDR3. V is TRBV2 and J is TRBJ1-1, with D hard to call. V lost 4 bases, J lost 2 bases, and 5 bases lay in between. Germline V CDR1 and CDR2: SNHLY, FYNNEI. This CDR3 region has 12 residues. The CDR3 DNA reads TGTGCCAGCAGTGCAGGAAACACTGAAGCTTTCTTT. Protein sequence: CASSAGNTEAFF.

The chain combines TRBV6-5 with TRBJ2-1; 8 bases align to TRBD2. The V gene end was trimmed by 7 bases and the J gene end by 6 bases; junction bases not matched to a gene: 11. CDR3 length: 15 amino acids. Germline assignment: CDR1 MNHEY and CDR2 SVGAGI. Written as DNA, the CDR3 is TGTGCCAGCACCACCCCCTCGGGGGGGAGCAATGAGCAGTTCTTC. Residues: CASTTPSGGSNEQFF.

The chain carries TRBV5-1 and TRBJ2-5, with unresolved D. The CDR3 spans 14 residues. Germline CDR1 SGHRS, CDR2 YFSETQ. Trimming cost V 4 bases and J 2 bases, with 12 bases left between them. The CDR3 region is CASSPQIVQETQYF. The CDR3 region has the DNA TGCGCCAGCAGCCCCCAAATAGTTCAAGAGACCCAGTACTTC. The full variable domain, its missing parts supplied by reference TRBV5-1 and TRBJ2-5, is KAGVTQTPRYLIKTRGQQVTLSCSPISGHRSVSWYQQTPGQGLQFLFEYFSETQRNKGNFPGRFSGRQFSNSRSEMNVSTLELGDSALYLCASSPQIVQETQYFGPGTRLLVL.

This clone came up a few times. Other DNA sequences in the sample encode the same CDR3. The chain couples TRBV7-3 to TRBJ2-3; 12 bases fit TRBD2. There are 16 residues in the CDR3. Losses at the gene ends were 3 bases for V and 0 bases for J; bases not matched to a gene: 1. Per germline, CDR1 SGHTA and CDR2 FQGTGA. For the CDR3, the DNA is TGTGCCAGCAGCTTCGGGACTAGCGGGAGCACAGATACGCAGTATTTT. The encoded protein is CASSFGTSGSTDTQYF.

The chain employs TRBV24-1 and TRBJ2-1, with TRBD1 matching 7 bases. The CDR3 spans 15 residues. Unmatched junction bases numbered 2, after V lost 3 bases and J lost 1 base. The V gene's germline CDR1 is KGHDR and CDR2 SFDVKD. This chain's CDR3 is CATSDRTGSYNEQFF. The CDR3 DNA reads TGTGCCACCAGTGATCGGACAGGATCCTACAATGAGCAGTTCTTC.

V and J are TRBV19 and TRBJ1-2; possible D gene TRBD1, 5 bases. Trimming cost V 7 bases and J 9 bases, with 15 bases left between them. The CDR3 extends over 12 amino acids. CDR1 and CDR2 (germline): LNHDA, SQIVND (reference sequence). The CDR3 DNA sequence: TGTGCCAGTACCCGGGACTTCTTGAGCTACACCTTC. This gives the protein CASTRDFLSYTF.

This chain links TRBV11-2 with TRBJ2-5; D ambiguous. V shed 5 bases and J shed 2 bases, with 9 bases lying between them. CDR3 length: 13 residues. The germline gives CDR1 SGHAT, CDR2 FQNNGV. For the CDR3, the DNA is TGTGCCAGCAGCCCTTCGAGACAAGAGACCCAGTACTTC. Its protein product is CASSPSRQETQYF. The variable domain in full, completed from reference TRBV11-2 and TRBJ2-5, reads EAGVAQSPRYKIIEKRQSVAFWCNPISGHATLYWYQQILGQGPKLLIQFQNNGVVDDSQLPKDRFSAERLKGVDSTLKIQPAKLEDSAVYLCASSPSRQETQYFGPGTRLLVL.

V usage is TRBV27 and J usage is TRBJ2-1; the match to TRBD2 covers 9 bases. CDR1 is MNHEY, CDR2 SMNVEV, per germline (reference sequence). Trimming removed 6 bases from V and 7 bases from J; junction bases left unmatched: 13. This CDR3 region has 16 residues. DNA of the CDR3: TGTGCCAGCAGGGGATTAAGCGGGGGGACGAGGAATGAGCAGTTCTTC. It codes for CASRGLSGGTRNEQFF.

This chain joins TRBV28 and TRBJ2-3; TRBD2 matches 11 bases. Germline loops: CDR1 MDHEN, CDR2 SYDVKM. The CDR3 is 19 residues long. V lost 5 bases, J lost 5 bases, and 18 bases stayed unmatched. CDR3 region: CASSGLKSSGGSVGDTQYF. CDR3 nucleotide sequence: TGTGCCAGCAGTGGCCTGAAATCTAGCGGGGGGTCCGTGGGAGATACGCAGTATTTT.

The chain carries TRBV30 and TRBJ1-3; D call uncertain. CDR3 length: 14 amino acids. From germline, CDR1 is GTSNPN and CDR2 SVGIG (reference sequence). V lost 3 bases and J 0 bases, leaving 9 bases between the germline ends. In nucleotides, the CDR3 is TGTGCCTGGAGCGGTGATTCCTCTGGAAACACCATATATTTT. Translated, it gives CAWSGDSSGNTIYF.